The clone carrying this T cell receptor beta chain was found once. This sample is part of a study of PD-L1 blockade in urothelial cancer. Whole-study context: Atezolizumab therapy began for patients at some point between 2013 and 2015, dosed at 1,200 mg intravenously every 3 weeks. In the patient group, most of the 29 were males with bladder-origin urothelial cancer. At 3 weeks (second dose) and 6 weeks after starting treatment, blood was analyzed.

A total of 1 to 8 samples per patient were collected pretreatment and on-treatment. Profiled with immunoSEQ multiplex PCR; TCRdb holds only in-frame clones, not every one. The sample yields 37,000 or so clones, over 75% seen once. Germline CDR1 SGHDT, CDR2 YYEEEE. The CDR3 runs 15 residues. Trimming shortened V by 0 bases and J by 2 bases, and 11 bases separated the two germline ends. The source material was PBMCs, sampled around atezolizumab (anti-PD-L1) treatment. The chain recombines TRBV5-6 with TRBJ1-1; D remains unclear. The source is a man aged 55 to 70 with urothelial cancer. CDR3 DNA: TGTGCCAGCAGCTTGGAGAGGGTCGGAAACACTGAAGCTTTCTTT. Translating gives CASSLERVGNTEAFF.